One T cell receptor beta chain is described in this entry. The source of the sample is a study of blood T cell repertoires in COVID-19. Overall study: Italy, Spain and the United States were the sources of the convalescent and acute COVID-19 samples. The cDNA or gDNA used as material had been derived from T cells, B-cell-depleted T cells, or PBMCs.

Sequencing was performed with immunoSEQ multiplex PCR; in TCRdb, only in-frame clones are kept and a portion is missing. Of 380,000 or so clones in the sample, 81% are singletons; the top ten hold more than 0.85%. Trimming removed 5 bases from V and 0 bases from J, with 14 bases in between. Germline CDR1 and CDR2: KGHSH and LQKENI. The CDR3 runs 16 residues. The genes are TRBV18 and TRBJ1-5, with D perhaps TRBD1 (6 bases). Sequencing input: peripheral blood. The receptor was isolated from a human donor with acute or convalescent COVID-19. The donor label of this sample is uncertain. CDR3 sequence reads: CASSLDQGYSNQPQHF. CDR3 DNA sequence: TGTGCCAGCTCATTAGACCAGGGGTATAGCAATCAGCCCCAGCATTTT.